This is a list of T cell receptor beta chains from one sample in a study of T cell responses to AZD1222 COVID-19 vaccine. Sequencing was performed with immunoSEQ multiplex PCR; in TCRdb, only in-frame clones are kept and a portion is missing. The table lists some 150,000 clones, nearly 90% of them singletons. Here the sequenced sample was peripheral blood, taken 28 days after the second dose of the MenACWY control vaccine. Source of these receptors: an adult who received the MenACWY meningococcal vaccine as a control. CDR3s leave out the opening cysteine and the closing phenylalanine or tryptophan. The D gene is left open where the match is weak.

CDR3: ASSLGGTSNQPQH
length: 13
V: TRBV5-1
D: -

CDR3: ASSSKRPDTQY
length: 11
V: TRBV7-9
D: -

CDR3: ASSPLWGGASEAF
length: 13
V: TRBV3-1/TRBV3-2
D: -

CDR3: ASSFATGAGYT
length: 11
V: TRBV12-3/TRBV12-4
D: TRBD1

CDR3: ASSLSGVGNTIY
length: 12
V: TRBV28
D: -

CDR3: ASSKTGNLNTEAF
length: 13
V: TRBV6-5
D: -

CDR3: ASTYGGGAYSPLH
length: 13
V: TRBV6-6
D: -

CDR3: ASSGRQIRDGYT
length: 12
V: TRBV5-1
D: -

CDR3: ATSRGGGMAANEKLF
length: 15
V: TRBV15
D: -

CDR3: ASSPRAGGNQPQH
length: 13
V: TRBV4-3
D: -

CDR3: ASSGRAGVNEKLF
length: 13
V: TRBV7-2
D: -

CDR3: ASSLDSFYGYT
length: 11
V: TRBV5-1
D: -

CDR3: ASTLGGRANYGYT
length: 13
V: TRBV28
D: -

CDR3: ASSSRGGETQY
length: 11
V: TRBV7-7
D: -

CDR3: ASRSDPTRGETQY
length: 13
V: TRBV11-3
D: -

CDR3: ASSLPGQGWANVLT
length: 14
V: TRBV5-4
D: TRBD1

CDR3: ASSAGQFLYNSPLH
length: 14
V: TRBV9
D: -

CDR3: ASSASHKNTEAF
length: 12
V: TRBV4-1
D: -

CDR3: SVARNQPQH
length: 9
V: TRBV20-1
D: -

CDR3: ASSSTDGLYEQY
length: 12
V: TRBV9
D: -

CDR3: SATYSNQPQH
length: 10
V: TRBV29-1
D: -

CDR3: ASSVETSGRGEQY
length: 13
V: TRBV9
D: TRBD2

CDR3: ASSQVAGGKLF
length: 11
V: TRBV3-1/TRBV3-2
D: TRBD1

CDR3: ASSRSGPPSYEQY
length: 13
V: TRBV5-1
D: -

CDR3: ASRKPGQGGYT
length: 11
V: TRBV27
D: TRBD1

CDR3: ASSLGQSATNEKLF
length: 14
V: TRBV5-1
D: TRBD1

CDR3: ASSISRATEAF
length: 11
V: TRBV19
D: -

CDR3: ASRAEVPKLF
length: 10
V: TRBV2
D: -

CDR3: ASNPDARPQH
length: 10
V: TRBV28
D: -

CDR3: ASSRTGEYSPLH
length: 12
V: TRBV4-3
D: TRBD1

CDR3: ASSIATGGTGELF
length: 13
V: TRBV19
D: -

CDR3: ASTVGWGSYEQY
length: 12
V: TRBV7-2
D: -

CDR3: ASSLGFGTNEKLF
length: 13
V: TRBV5-1
D: -

CDR3: ASSRQANTEAF
length: 11
V: TRBV12-3/TRBV12-4
D: -

CDR3: ASSVMGERETQY
length: 12
V: TRBV9
D: -

CDR3: ASSTRDWYNTGELF
length: 14
V: TRBV7-7
D: -

CDR3: ASSPTGTSGTQY
length: 12
V: TRBV4-2
D: TRBD2

CDR3: ASSAWTEKLNEKLF
length: 14
V: TRBV6-1
D: -

CDR3: ASSQGGLAGGPF
length: 12
V: TRBV14
D: TRBD2

CDR3: ASSQDFRGFYGYT
length: 13
V: TRBV4-1
D: -

CDR3: ASSPLGQGDTEAF
length: 13
V: TRBV18
D: TRBD1